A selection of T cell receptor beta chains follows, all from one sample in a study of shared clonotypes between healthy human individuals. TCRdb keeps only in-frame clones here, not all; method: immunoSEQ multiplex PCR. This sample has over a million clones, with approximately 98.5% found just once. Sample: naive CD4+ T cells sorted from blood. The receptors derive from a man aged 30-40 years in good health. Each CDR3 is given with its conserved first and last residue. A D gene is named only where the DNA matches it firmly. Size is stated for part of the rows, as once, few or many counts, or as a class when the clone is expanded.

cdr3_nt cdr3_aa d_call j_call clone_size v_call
TGCGCCAGCAGCGCGGGAGGGTACAATGAGCAGTTCTTC CASSAGGYNEQFF TRBD2 TRBJ2-1 . TRBV4-1
TGTGCCAGCAGCTTGACGGGGACAGGGGCTTCAGATACGCAGTATTTT CASSLTGTGASDTQYF TRBD1 TRBJ2-3 once TRBV5-4
TGTGCCTGGACCCAGGGGGACAGGGATGGGGATCAGCCCCAGCATTTT CAWTQGDRDGDQPQHF TRBD1 TRBJ1-5 once TRBV30
TGTGCCAGCAGCGTAAAGCGGGGACTAGCGGGAGTCCCAGATACGCAGTATTTT CASSVKRGLAGVPDTQYF TRBD2 TRBJ2-3 . TRBV9
TGTGCCAGCAGCTCCCCCGAACGGGCGGACATTCAGTACTTC CASSSPERADIQYF . TRBJ2-4 . TRBV7-9
TGTGCCTGGAGTGTTAGACTAGCTGACAATGAGCAGTTCTTC CAWSVRLADNEQFF TRBD2 TRBJ2-1 . TRBV30
TGTGCCAGCAGTTTTCTATCTTTGGGGACAGGGGAAATAGAGACCCAGTACTTC CASSFLSLGTGEIETQYF TRBD1 TRBJ2-5 . TRBV27
TGCGCCAGCAGCTTGACAGGAAACAATGAGCAGTTCTTC CASSLTGNNEQFF . TRBJ2-1 . TRBV5-1
TGTGCCAGCAGTGAAGAATGGAATGCGGCTTTCTTT CASSEEWNAAFF . TRBJ1-1 . TRBV6-1
TGCGCCAGCAGCCAGGTCGCTAGCTCCTACGAGCAGTACTTC CASSQVASSYEQYF . TRBJ2-7 . TRBV4-3
TGCAGCGTCTCGGGACTAGCGGGAGGGTCCGAGCAGTACTTC CSVSGLAGGSEQYF TRBD2 TRBJ2-7 . TRBV29-1
TGTGCCAGCAGCCCGGGACGATTCCCCGATGCTTTCTTT CASSPGRFPDAFF . TRBJ1-1 once TRBV7-9
TGTGCCAGCAGGTCCCGGGACAGGGTTGGCCCGAATCAGCCCCAGCATTTT CASRSRDRVGPNQPQHF TRBD1 TRBJ1-5 . TRBV28
TGTGCCAGCAGTCTGGGACGGGACCGCTACAATGAGCAGTTCTTC CASSLGRDRYNEQFF . TRBJ2-1 . TRBV28
TGTGCCAGCTCACCTCTTGGCCAGGGGGCGATTGGCTACACCTTC CASSPLGQGAIGYTF TRBD1 TRBJ1-2 . TRBV18
TGCGCCAGCACTTACAGGGATTCTACCGGGGAGCTGTTTTTT CASTYRDSTGELFF . TRBJ2-2 . TRBV5-1
TGTGCCAGCAAGAACGACAAGAACACCGGGGAGCTGTTTTTT CASKNDKNTGELFF . TRBJ2-2 . TRBV2
TGTGCCACCAGCAAGAGGGCCGCGGATGAGCAGTTCTTC CATSKRAADEQFF . TRBJ2-1 . TRBV15
TGTGCCAGCAGCTTGGGGGGGACAGGGTCCCCCTATGGCTACACCTTC CASSLGGTGSPYGYTF TRBD1 TRBJ1-2 . TRBV5-4
TGTGCCAGCAGCTTGGAACTGGAGGCCTACGAGCAGTACTTC CASSLELEAYEQYF . TRBJ2-7 . TRBV5-4
TGTGCCACCCTAAGGATAGCGGGAGGAGACACAGATACGCAGTATTTT CATLRIAGGDTDTQYF TRBD2 TRBJ2-3 . TRBV19
TGTGCCAGCAGCGTAGGAGCCGGGTCACACACCGGGGAGCTGTTTTTT CASSVGAGSHTGELFF . TRBJ2-2 . TRBV9
TGTGCCAGCCGAGGAGCCTACGAGCAGTACTTC CASRGAYEQYF . TRBJ2-7 . TRBV28
TGCGCCAGCAGCTTGGGTAGGAACACTGAAGCTTTCTTT CASSLGRNTEAFF . TRBJ1-1 . TRBV5-1
TGTGCCAGCAGCCGACAAGCGGGACTGGAGGAGACCCAGTACTTC CASSRQAGLEETQYF TRBD2 TRBJ2-5 . TRBV13
TGTGCCAGCAGTTTACCCCTGTATAGCAATCAGCCCCAGCATTTT CASSLPLYSNQPQHF . TRBJ1-5 . TRBV28
TGTGCCACCAGAGACCCGTATGAAAAACTGTTTTTT CATRDPYEKLFF . TRBJ1-4 . TRBV6-5
TGTGCCAGCAGCTTGGCCGTGGTCCAAGAGACCCAGTACTTC CASSLAVVQETQYF . TRBJ2-5 . TRBV5-8
TGTGCCAGCAGCGCACGGACGGTTAGCTCCTACGAGCAGTACTTC CASSARTVSSYEQYF . TRBJ2-7 . TRBV2
TGTGCCAGCAGCCCCCGCTCGAGCTGGGGCGGGAGGGCCCGCCTCTTCCTGCAGTTCTTC CASSPRSSWGGRARLFLQFF TRBD2 TRBJ2-1 . TRBV14